What follows describes a single T cell receptor (beta chain). Antigen: not known. At one boundary the junction diverges from the germline segment, which might be a read error. Profiling relied on immunoSEQ multiplex PCR, and the TCRdb table lists in-frame clones only, not all of them. The sample has tens of thousands of clones, around 86% seen once. These data originate in a study of T cells in localized non-small cell lung cancer. Study-level results: There was an association of higher blood T cell density with longer overall survival. Across samples, adjacent lung featured a median roughly 62 of the top 100 tumor clones.

Germline V gene sequence: CDR1 DFQATT, CDR2 SNEGSKA (reference sequence). This CDR3 has 11 amino acids. This TCR came from a woman aged 18-55 years with stage III lung adenocarcinoma. The sample here was peripheral blood, taken before any cancer treatment. V is TRBV20-1 and J is TRBJ1-1; D uncertain. The CDR3 DNA reads TGCAGGGCTAGCTCTCTGACTGAAGCTTTCTTT. It codes for CRASSLTEAFF.